Following are 13 T cell receptor beta chains from one sample sequenced in a study of T cell repertoires in cytomegalovirus infection (dated by TCRdb to the late 2010s). Their target antigens are unknown. The reads were generated on an Illumina HiSeq 1500. TCRdb handled the public reads itself, with Q25 trimming in fastp and clone calling in MiXCR, and kept productive beta chains. CDR3 protein sequences are deduplicated, and each keeps its most common genes and DNA. The sample table records about 830,000 distinct CDR3 sequences; around a third of these occur just once. The ten biggest clones cover about an eighth of the sample. The sample's treatment or condition, from its label and the paper: in vitro stimulation with specific CMV peptide epitopes to enrich CMV-specific T cells. This material consisted of cultured CD8+ T cells from PBMCs, taken from culture after CMV antigen stimulation. All receptors derive from a human donor in good health (CMV status not recorded). Some clones in this sample may be carry-over from other donors' samples.

This chain uses TRBV6-5 with TRBJ2-1, with 10 bases fitting TRBD1. V dropped 2 bases and J dropped 8; count of bases not matched to a gene: 6. This CDR3 region has 15 residues. Germline CDR1 is MNHEY and CDR2 is SVGAGI. For the CDR3, the DNA is TGTGCCAGCAGTTACCGGGACAGGGGCCAGGATGAGCAGTTCTTC. This gives the protein CASSYRDRGQDEQFF.

This clonotype was seen only a few times. The V and J genes are TRBV2 and TRBJ2-2; no clear D gene. The V end was cut by 6 bases, the J end by 0 bases, with 11 bases between. The germline V gene encodes CDR1 SNHLY and CDR2 FYNNEI. This CDR3 has 15 amino acids. CDR3 sequence: CASRFELPNTGELFF. In nucleotides, the CDR3 is TGTGCCAGCAGGTTCGAACTCCCGAACACCGGGGAGCTGTTTTTT.

This clonotype occurred many times. The rearrangement uses TRBV7-2 and TRBJ2-1; TRBD1 might be the D (5 bases). The germline CDR1 and CDR2 sequences are SGHTA and FQGNSA. V lost 0 bases and J lost 4, with 10 bases in between. This CDR3 region has 15 residues. The CDR3 DNA reads TGTGCCAGCAGCTTAGCGGGGCCAGGGTACAATGAGCAGTTCTTC. Translating it yields CASSLAGPGYNEQFF.

The V and J genes are TRBV9 and TRBJ2-7; 10 bases are shared with TRBD1. The germline gives CDR1 SGDLS, CDR2 YYNGEE. The CDR3 sequence is 14 residues long. Germline trimming cut 3 bases from V and 4 bases from J; bases unmatched to any gene: 4. CDR3 DNA sequence: TGTGCCAGCAGCGCTGGGACAGGGGTTTACGAGCAGTACTTC. Its protein product is CASSAGTGVYEQYF.

The sample holds many counts of this clonotype. The V and J genes are TRBV7-8 and TRBJ2-1; 9 positions agree with TRBD2. Germline lookup yields CDR1 SGHVS and CDR2 FQNEAQ. After removal of 8 bases from V and 4 bases from J, the junction contained 3 bases not matched to a gene. This CDR3 is built from 13 residues. CDR3 in amino acids: CASGLAGYNEQFF. Here the CDR3 DNA reads TGTGCCAGCGGGCTAGCGGGGTACAATGAGCAGTTCTTC. Drawing the rest from reference TRBV7-8 and TRBJ2-1, the complete variable domain is GAGVSQSPRYKVAKRGQDVALRCDPISGHVSLFWYQQALGQGPEFLTYFQNEAQLDKSGLPSDRFFAERPEGSVSTLKIQRTQQEDSAVYLCASGLAGYNEQFFGPGTRLTVL.

The chain combines TRBV5-5 with TRBJ1-5, with 8 bases identical to TRBD1. The J segment lost 8 bases and the V segment lost 2 bases, leaving 6 bases of the junction unmatched. The CDR3 consists of 14 residues. Per the germline V gene, CDR1 is SGHKS and CDR2 is YYEKEE (reference sequence). The CDR3 region is CASSLGQGGEPQHF. The CDR3 DNA follows: TGTGCCAGCAGCTTAGGACAGGGCGGGGAGCCCCAGCATTTT.

V gene TRBV27 combines with J gene TRBJ1-3; D is undetermined. Trimming left V 2 bases short and J 0 bases short, with 14 bases between. This CDR3 is built from 17 residues. Looked up from germline, CDR1 is MNHEY and CDR2 is SMNVEV (reference sequence). The CDR3 nucleotides read TGTGCCAGCAGTTTAACTCCTTACCTGAGCTCTGGAAACACCATATATTTT. It specifies CASSLTPYLSSGNTIYF.

J is TRBJ1-2 and V is TRBV27; 8 bases are a match to TRBD1. Per the germline V gene, CDR1 is MNHEY and CDR2 is SMNVEV (reference sequence). V lost 5 bases to trimming and J lost 6 bases; unmatched junction nucleotides: 8. The CDR3 contains 14 residues. The CDR3 DNA reads as TGTGCCAGCAGTCCGACAGGGGCAACCAATGGCTACACCTTC. It codes for CASSPTGATNGYTF.

This clonotype has ten or more counts. The V gene is TRBV5-5, the J gene TRBJ2-3; possible D gene TRBD2, 6 bases. The V gene's germline CDR1 is SGHKS and CDR2 YYEKEE (reference sequence). Trimming pared 5 bases from V and 1 base from J, leaving 17 bases between. CDR3 size: 16 residues. The CDR3 protein is CASRLERASGTDTQYF. In nucleotides, the CDR3 is TGTGCCAGCAGGCTGGAGCGGGCTAGCGGCACAGATACGCAGTATTTT.

The chain has TRBV12-3 or TRBV12-4 and TRBJ1-5; TRBD1 is a possible D gene (6 bases). V was cut by 4 bases and J by 0 bases, with 13 bases left in between. The length of the CDR3 is 16 residues. In DNA, the CDR3 is TGTGCCAGCAGTTCCAGGACAGCAGATAGCAATCAGCCCCAGCATTTT. Its translation: CASSSRTADSNQPQHF.

The chain has TRBV7-6 and TRBJ2-2, with 8 bases aligning to TRBD1. Germline V lookup: CDR1 SGHVS, CDR2 FNYEAQ. J lost 7 bases, V lost 1 base, and 11 bases had no gene match. The length of the CDR3 is 17 residues. The CDR3 reads CASSLEIEDREFGELFF. CDR3 DNA: TGTGCCAGCAGCTTAGAGATTGAGGACAGGGAATTCGGGGAGCTGTTTTTT.

V and J are TRBV6-2 or TRBV6-3 and TRBJ2-5; 12 bases are a match to TRBD2. Germline V gene lookup returns CDR1 MNHEY and CDR2 SVGEGT. CDR3 length: 17 residues. V dropped 3 bases and J dropped 5; count of bases not matched to a gene: 10. CDR3 DNA sequence: TGTGCCAGCAGTTATCCCCTAGCGGGGGGGCCGTCCGAGACCCAGTACTTC. This encodes CASSYPLAGGPSETQYF.

This clonotype was detected many times. The V call is TRBV7-2, the J call TRBJ2-1; 9 bases are a match to TRBD2. CDR1 is SGHTA and CDR2 is FQGNSA in the germline V gene. The CDR3 has 16 amino acids. Unmatched junction bases numbered 12, after V lost 7 bases and J lost 5 bases. CDR3 nucleotide sequence: TGTGCCAGCACCCTCCGAAGCGGGGGGCCGAACAATGAGCAGTTCTTC. Translated, it gives CASTLRSGGPNNEQFF.